This TCR beta chain appears in the sequencing data of a study of T-cell memory formation after mild COVID-19. Study-level background: Each donor largely had its own TCR clusters.

TCRdb passed the 5' RACE reads through MiXCR, listing each CDR3 protein once. The repertoire consists of some 120,000 distinct CDR3 sequences, with 15% to 20% occurring once and the leading ten covering 5.2%. The CDR3 sequence is 20 residues long. The germline V gene has CDR1 SGHVS and CDR2 FQNEAQ. V lost 5 bases to trimming and J lost 4 bases, with 32 bases between them. Whole-study results and caveats: Unconfirmed was the SARS-CoV-2 specificity of second-wave clones that peaked on day 37. Day 15 to 85 contractors were CD4/CD8 balanced; later expanders leaned CD4+. The appearance of some responding clones in pre-infection memory suggested that cross-reactive memory joined.

As for this clonotype: Its specificity is unknown.

The sequencing sample was made of PBMCs or a T cell subset sorted from them (not recorded which). The V gene is TRBV7-8, the J gene TRBJ1-2, with D perhaps matching TRBD1 (6 bases). This TCR was recovered from a man aged 18 to 30 who had mild COVID-19 (a few samples of this study predate the infection). Cell type and time point are not known. CDR3 nucleotides: TGTGCCAGCAGCCGCCGTAGGAGGCGCCGCGAGGGGGGGGATGGCTATGGCTACACCTTC. Protein product: CASSRRRRRREGGDGYGYTF.